A selection of T cell receptor beta chains follows, all from one sample in a study of blood T cell repertoires in COVID-19. Generated by immunoSEQ multiplex PCR, the TCRdb table keeps only in-frame clones and is missing some. This sample yields hundreds of thousands of clones, of which 70% to 90% are seen a single time; 1.4% belongs to the top ten. The sequenced sample consisted of peripheral blood. These receptors all stem from a woman aged 25 to 39 with active or convalescent COVID-19. CDR3s include the opening cysteine and the closing phenylalanine or tryptophan. A D gene is named only where the DNA matches it firmly. The size entry is marked missing in some rows and otherwise reads once, few, many or a size class.

>TRBD1|TRBV19|.|TRBJ1-5
CASSQGTGPSQPQHF
TGTGCCAGTAGTCAAGGGACAGGTCCTAGTCAGCCCCAGCATTTT
>.|TRBV2|few|TRBJ1-1
CASRSQMNTEAFF
TGTGCCAGCAGGTCGCAGATGAACACTGAAGCTTTCTTT
>.|TRBV27|.|TRBJ1-6
CASSLSGGGNSPLHF
TGTGCCAGCAGTTTATCGGGGGGGGGAAATTCACCCCTCCACTTT
>TRBD2|TRBV5-1|.|TRBJ2-3
CASSLDVRGSDTQYF
TGCGCCAGCAGCTTGGATGTGCGGGGGTCAGATACGCAGTATTTT
>.|TRBV6-1|.|TRBJ2-3
CASSESITKTDTQYF
TGTGCCAGCAGTGAGAGTATAACTAAGACAGATACGCAGTATTTT
>TRBD2|TRBV6-5|.|TRBJ2-1
CASSYSTSIDDEQFF
TGTGCCAGCAGTTACTCGACTAGCATAGACGATGAGCAGTTCTTC
>.|TRBV14|.|TRBJ1-2
CASSPYLYGYTF
TGTGCCAGCAGCCCCTATCTTTATGGCTACACCTTC
>.|TRBV3-1/TRBV3-2|few|TRBJ1-1
CASSQDRSAGTEAFF
TGTGCCAGCAGCCAAGATCGGTCGGCGGGGACTGAAGCTTTCTTT
>.|TRBV10-3|.|TRBJ2-3
CAISGGEGGHSSTDTQYF
TGTGCCATCAGTGGTGGTGAGGGGGGGCACTCTAGCACAGATACGCAGTATTTT
>TRBD1|TRBV23-1|.|TRBJ1-2
CASSQSTLQGFNYGYTF
TGCGCCAGCAGTCAATCGACTTTACAGGGGTTTAACTATGGCTACACCTTC
>TRBD1|TRBV5-1|few|TRBJ1-1
CASSSGGLYTEAFF
TGCGCCAGCAGCTCAGGGGGGTTGTACACTGAAGCTTTCTTT
>.|TRBV3-1/TRBV3-2|few|TRBJ1-1
CASSHEHMNTEAFF
TGTGCCAGCAGCCATGAACACATGAACACTGAAGCTTTCTTT
>.|TRBV3-1/TRBV3-2|.|TRBJ1-1
CASSQDPSPNTEAFF
TGTGCCAGCAGCCAAGATCCTAGCCCGAACACTGAAGCTTTCTTT
>.|TRBV20-1|.|TRBJ2-7
CSATTSHEQYF
TGCAGTGCTACCACTAGCCACGAGCAGTACTTC
>.|TRBV12-3/TRBV12-4|.|TRBJ1-1
CASSLWANTEAFF
TGTGCCAGCAGTTTATGGGCGAACACTGAAGCTTTCTTT
>TRBD2|TRBV5-1|.|TRBJ2-1
CASSHGTSLYNEQFF
TGCGCCAGCAGCCATGGGACTAGCCTCTACAATGAGCAGTTCTTC
>TRBD2|TRBV7-8|.|TRBJ2-7
CASSSGSGGYEQYF
TGTGCCAGCAGCTCGGGTAGCGGGGGCTACGAGCAGTACTTC
>.|TRBV5-4|once|TRBJ2-5
CASSVTRAPETQYF
TGTGCCAGCAGCGTTACCAGGGCCCCAGAGACCCAGTACTTC
>.|TRBV10-2|once|TRBJ2-7
CASSELKSLYSSYEQYF
TGCGCCAGCAGTGAGTTAAAGTCGCTCTACAGCTCCTACGAGCAGTACTTC
>.|TRBV7-2|.|TRBJ1-5
CASSLDSGGGQPQHF
TGTGCCAGCAGCTTAGACAGCGGGGGAGGTCAGCCCCAGCATTTT
>TRBD1|TRBV10-3|.|TRBJ2-1
CAIRSPGTGYYPAYNEQFF
TGTGCCATCAGGTCCCCCGGGACAGGGTATTACCCCGCTTACAATGAGCAGTTCTTC
>.|TRBV7-2|.|TRBJ2-7
CASSLLKSSYEQYF
TGTGCCAGCAGCTTACTGAAGAGCTCCTACGAGCAGTACTTC
>.|TRBV9|.|TRBJ1-2
CASSQGQNYGYTF
TGTGCCAGCAGCCAGGGACAAAACTATGGCTACACCTTC